These 8 T cell receptor beta chains were all obtained from the same sample, sequenced in a study of shared clonotypes between healthy human individuals. CD45RO-negative, CCR7-positively selected cells formed the naive CD8 fraction, excluding terminally differentiated effector memory CD45RA+ cells. Profiled with immunoSEQ multiplex PCR; TCRdb holds only in-frame clones, not every one. Of roughly 770,000 clones detected, roughly 96% appear once; the ten largest clones hold about 0.22%. Sequenced sample: naive CD8+ T cells sorted from blood. All receptors come from a man aged 25 to 40 in good health.

The CDR3 loop is CASSSPPGDYGYTF. The CDR3 DNA sequence: TGTGCCAGCAGCTCTCCCCCAGGGGACTATGGCTACACCTTC. V is TRBV5-6 and J is TRBJ1-2; tentative D call: TRBD1 (6 bases). Trimming took off 3 bases at V and 3 bases at J, with 12 bases between the two ends. CDR3 length: 14 residues. CDR1 and CDR2 from the germline V gene are SGHDT and YYEEEE.

This chain joins TRBV7-9 and TRBJ2-4; the D is unclear. Germline CDR1 SEHNR, CDR2 FQNEAQ (reference sequence). This CDR3 spans 12 amino acids. The V and J ends lost 1 base and 8 bases respectively, with 6 bases between them. The CDR3 bases are TGTGCCAGCAGCTTAGGACGGGACATTCAGTACTTC. The encoded protein is CASSLGRDIQYF.

V gene TRBV6-5 combines with J gene TRBJ2-7; the match to TRBD1 covers 9 bases. Per the germline V gene, CDR1 is MNHEY and CDR2 is SVGAGI. The CDR3 spans 14 residues. Trimming removed 6 bases from V and 0 bases from J; junction bases left unmatched: 3. CDR3 in amino acids: CASRQGASSYEQYF. The CDR3 DNA is TGTGCCAGCAGACAGGGGGCGAGCTCCTACGAGCAGTACTTC.

The chain joins TRBV9 to TRBJ2-1; D is possibly TRBD1 or TRBD2 (5 bases each). This CDR3 comprises 14 residues. Trimming cost V 5 bases and J 7 bases, with 16 bases left between them. From germline, CDR1 is SGDLS and CDR2 YYNGEE. CDR3 coding DNA: TGTGCCAGCAGTCTCACGGGGCGTTCTAATGAGCAGTTCTTC. This codes for CASSLTGRSNEQFF.

This rearrangement joins TRBV7-9 to TRBJ1-1, with a possible D match to TRBD1 (5 bases). Germline CDR1 reads SEHNR; CDR2 reads FQNEAQ (reference sequence). Deletions cut 6 bases from V and 7 bases from J, with 12 bases between. The CDR3 is made up of 12 amino acids. CDR3 sequence (DNA): TGTGCCAGCAGATTTACAGGCGTTGAAGCTTTCTTT. It specifies CASRFTGVEAFF.

V gene TRBV11-2 combines with J gene TRBJ2-1; D unresolved. V was cut by 5 bases and J by 5 bases, with 10 bases left in between. CDR1 and CDR2 from the germline V gene are SGHAT and FQNNGV. This CDR3 spans 13 amino acids. CDR3 sequence: CASSPLSHNEQFF. As DNA, the CDR3 is TGTGCCAGCAGCCCCCTCAGTCACAATGAGCAGTTCTTC.

This chain connects TRBV5-4 to TRBJ2-3; D is possibly TRBD2 (6 bases). With 1 base removed from V and 5 bases from J, the gap between germline ends came to 8 bases. Looked up from germline, CDR1 is SGHNT and CDR2 is YYREEE (reference sequence). This CDR3 is built from 13 residues. CDR3: CASSLLEGDTQYF. The DNA for the CDR3 is TGTGCCAGCAGCTTGTTGGAGGGAGATACGCAGTATTTT.

This chain links TRBV9 with TRBJ2-3; TRBD2 aligns across 10 bases. V was pared by 4 bases and J by 2 bases, with 4 bases of the junction left unmatched. The CDR3 covers 15 residues. CDR1 and CDR2 from the germline V gene are SGDLS and YYNGEE. This CDR3 reads CASSPGLAVTDTQYF. In DNA, the CDR3 is TGTGCCAGCAGCCCCGGACTAGCGGTCACAGATACGCAGTATTTT.